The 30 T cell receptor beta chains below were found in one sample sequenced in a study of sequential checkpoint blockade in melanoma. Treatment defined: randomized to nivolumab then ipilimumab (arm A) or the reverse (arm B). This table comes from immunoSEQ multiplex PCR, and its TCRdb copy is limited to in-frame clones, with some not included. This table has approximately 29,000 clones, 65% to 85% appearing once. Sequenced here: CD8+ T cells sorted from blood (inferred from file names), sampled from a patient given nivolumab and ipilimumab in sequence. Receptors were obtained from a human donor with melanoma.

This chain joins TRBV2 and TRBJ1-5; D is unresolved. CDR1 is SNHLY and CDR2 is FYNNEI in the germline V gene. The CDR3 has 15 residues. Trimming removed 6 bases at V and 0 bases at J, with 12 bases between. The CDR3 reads CASRAGPYSNQPQHF. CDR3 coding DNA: TGTGCCAGCAGAGCCGGTCCCTATAGCAATCAGCCCCAGCATTTT.

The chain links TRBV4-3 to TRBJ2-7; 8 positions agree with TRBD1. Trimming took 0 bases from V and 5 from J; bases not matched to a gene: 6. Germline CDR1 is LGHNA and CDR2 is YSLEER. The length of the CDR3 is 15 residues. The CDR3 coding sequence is TGCGCCAGCAGCCAAGAACGACAGGGGCTGAACGAGCAGTACTTC. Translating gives CASSQERQGLNEQYF.

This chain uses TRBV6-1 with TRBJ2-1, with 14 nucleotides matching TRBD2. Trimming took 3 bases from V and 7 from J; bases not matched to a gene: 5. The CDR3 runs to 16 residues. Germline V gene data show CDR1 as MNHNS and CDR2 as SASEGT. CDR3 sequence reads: CASSDTGTSGRNEQFF. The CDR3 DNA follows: TGTGCCAGCAGTGACACCGGGACTAGCGGGAGAAATGAGCAGTTCTTC.

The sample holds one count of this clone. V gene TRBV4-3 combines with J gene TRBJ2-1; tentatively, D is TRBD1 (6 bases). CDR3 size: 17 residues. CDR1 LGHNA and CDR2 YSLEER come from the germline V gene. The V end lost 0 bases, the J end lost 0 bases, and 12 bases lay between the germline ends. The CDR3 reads CASSQDYRESSYNEQFF. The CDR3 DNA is TGCGCCAGCAGCCAAGATTACAGGGAATCCTCCTACAATGAGCAGTTCTTC.

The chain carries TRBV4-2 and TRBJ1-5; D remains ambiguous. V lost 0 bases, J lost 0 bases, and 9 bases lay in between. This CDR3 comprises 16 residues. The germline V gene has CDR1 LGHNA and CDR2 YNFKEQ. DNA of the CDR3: TGTGCCAGCAGCCAAGAAGAGGCCAATAGCAATCAGCCCCAGCATTTT. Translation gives CASSQEEANSNQPQHF.

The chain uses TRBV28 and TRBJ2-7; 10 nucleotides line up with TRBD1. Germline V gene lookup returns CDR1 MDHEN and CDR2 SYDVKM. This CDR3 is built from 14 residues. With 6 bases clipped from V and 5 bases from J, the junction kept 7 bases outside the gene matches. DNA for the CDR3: TGTGCCAGCAGAGCCGGGGACAGGGGAAACGAGCAGTACTTC. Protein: CASRAGDRGNEQYF.

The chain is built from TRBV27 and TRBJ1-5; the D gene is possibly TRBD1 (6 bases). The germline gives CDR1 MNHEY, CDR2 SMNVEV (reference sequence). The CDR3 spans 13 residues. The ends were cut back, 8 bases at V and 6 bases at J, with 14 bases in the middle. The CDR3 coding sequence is TGTGCCAGCCGCGGGGGGGCCGGTCAGCCCCAGCATTTT. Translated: CASRGGAGQPQHF.

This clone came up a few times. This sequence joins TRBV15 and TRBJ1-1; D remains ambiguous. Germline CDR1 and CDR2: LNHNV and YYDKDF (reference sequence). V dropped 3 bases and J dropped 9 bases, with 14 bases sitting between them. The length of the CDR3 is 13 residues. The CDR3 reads CATSRPRKEKAFF. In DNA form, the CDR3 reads TGTGCCACCAGCAGGCCCCGGAAGGAGAAAGCTTTCTTT.

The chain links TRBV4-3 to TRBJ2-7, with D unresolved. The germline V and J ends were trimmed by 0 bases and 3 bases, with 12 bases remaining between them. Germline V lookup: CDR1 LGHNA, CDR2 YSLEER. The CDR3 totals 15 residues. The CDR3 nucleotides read TGCGCCAGCAGCCAAGAGGGCTACAGCTACTACGAGCAGTACTTC. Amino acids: CASSQEGYSYYEQYF.

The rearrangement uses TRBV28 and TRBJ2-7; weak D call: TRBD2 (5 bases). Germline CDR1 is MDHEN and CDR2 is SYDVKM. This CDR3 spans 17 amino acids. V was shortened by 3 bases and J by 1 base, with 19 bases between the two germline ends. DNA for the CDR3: TGTGCCAGCAGTTTGAGAAGGCTCGGGGTCGATTCCTACGAGCAGTACTTC. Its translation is CASSLRRLGVDSYEQYF.

CDR3 bases: TGTGCCAGCAGACCCGGGACTGGCTATGGCTACACCTTC. The encoded protein is CASRPGTGYGYTF. The V gene is TRBV7-3, the J gene TRBJ1-2; D possibly corresponds to TRBD1 (5 bases). The V end lost 6 bases, the J end lost 4 bases, and 12 bases lay between the germline ends. This CDR3 spans 13 amino acids. Germline V gene sequence: CDR1 SGHTA, CDR2 FQGTGA.

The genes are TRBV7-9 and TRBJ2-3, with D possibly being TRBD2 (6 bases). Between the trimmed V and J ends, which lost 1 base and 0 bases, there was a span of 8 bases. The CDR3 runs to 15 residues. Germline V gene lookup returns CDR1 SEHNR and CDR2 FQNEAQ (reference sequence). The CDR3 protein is CASSLGTTSTDTQYF. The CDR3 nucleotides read TGTGCCAGCAGCTTAGGGACTACTAGCACAGATACGCAGTATTTT. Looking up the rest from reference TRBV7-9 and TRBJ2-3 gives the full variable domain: DTGVSQNPRHKITKRGQNVTFRCDPISEHNRLYWYRQTLGQGPEFLTYFQNEAQLEKSRLLSDRFSAERPKGSFSTLEIQRTEQGDSAMYLCASSLGTTSTDTQYFGPGTRLTVL.

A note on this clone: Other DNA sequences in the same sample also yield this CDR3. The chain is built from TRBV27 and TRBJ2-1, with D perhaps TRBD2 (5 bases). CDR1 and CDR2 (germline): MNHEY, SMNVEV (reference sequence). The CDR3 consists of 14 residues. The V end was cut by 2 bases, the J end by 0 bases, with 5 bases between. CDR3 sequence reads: CASSLAGSYNEQFF. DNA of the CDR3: TGTGCCAGCAGTTTAGCGGGCTCCTACAATGAGCAGTTCTTC.

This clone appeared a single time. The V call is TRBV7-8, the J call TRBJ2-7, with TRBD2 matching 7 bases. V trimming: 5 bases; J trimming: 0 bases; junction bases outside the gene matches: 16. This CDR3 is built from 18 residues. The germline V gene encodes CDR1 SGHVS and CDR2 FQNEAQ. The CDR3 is CASSLYSRAGDPSYEQYF. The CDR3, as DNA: TGTGCCAGCAGCCTATATAGTAGGGCGGGAGACCCCTCCTACGAGCAGTACTTC.

DNA of the CDR3: TGTGCCAGCAGCCCAACGACAGACTCCTACGAGCAGTACTTC. Encoded protein: CASSPTTDSYEQYF. This chain links TRBV7-3 with TRBJ2-7, with D possibly being TRBD1 (5 bases). The CDR3 runs 14 residues. V shed 5 bases and J shed 0 bases, with 11 bases lying between them. In germline, CDR1 is SGHTA, CDR2 FQGTGA.

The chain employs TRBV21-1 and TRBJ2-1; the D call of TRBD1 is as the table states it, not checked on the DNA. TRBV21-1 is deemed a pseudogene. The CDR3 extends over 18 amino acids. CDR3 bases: TGTGCCAGCAGCAACGAAGGGCAACCGGGACAGCCGTACAATGAGCAGTTCTTC. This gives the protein CASSNEGQPGQPYNEQFF.

CDR3 loop: CASSPSDRYTYNEQFF. CDR3 nucleotides: TGCGCCAGCAGCCCAAGCGACAGATACACCTACAATGAGCAGTTCTTC. This chain links TRBV5-1 with TRBJ2-1, with a weak D call TRBD1 (5 bases). This CDR3 spans 16 amino acids. Germline V gene data show CDR1 as SGHRS and CDR2 as YFSETQ. Trimming removed 4 bases from V and 2 bases from J, with 16 bases in between.

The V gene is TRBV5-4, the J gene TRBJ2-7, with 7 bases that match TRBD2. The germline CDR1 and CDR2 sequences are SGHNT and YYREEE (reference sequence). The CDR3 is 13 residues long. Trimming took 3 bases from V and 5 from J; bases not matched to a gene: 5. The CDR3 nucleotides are TGTGCCAGCAGCTCCGGACTAGTAAACGAGCAGTACTTC. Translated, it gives CASSSGLVNEQYF.

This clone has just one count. CDR3 protein: CASRGRLNTEAFF. CDR3 sequence (DNA): TGTGCCAGCAGGGGCAGATTGAACACTGAAGCTTTCTTT. The J gene is TRBJ1-1, the V gene TRBV7-2; no clear D. V was pared by 6 bases and J by 0 bases, with 8 bases between. The CDR3 is made up of 13 amino acids. The germline gives CDR1 SGHTA, CDR2 FQGNSA.

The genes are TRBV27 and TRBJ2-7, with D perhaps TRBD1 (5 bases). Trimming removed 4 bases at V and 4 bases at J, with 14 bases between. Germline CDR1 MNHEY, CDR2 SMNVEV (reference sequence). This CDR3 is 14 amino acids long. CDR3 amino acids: CASSSGQGLYEQYF. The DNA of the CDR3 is TGTGCCAGCAGTTCCGGGCAGGGCCTATACGAGCAGTACTTC.

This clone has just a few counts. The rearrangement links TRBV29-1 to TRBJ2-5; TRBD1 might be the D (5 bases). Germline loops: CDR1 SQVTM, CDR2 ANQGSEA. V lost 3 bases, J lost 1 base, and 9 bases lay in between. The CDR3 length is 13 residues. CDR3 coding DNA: TGCAGCGTTGAGCGTGACAGCCAAGAGACCCAGTACTTC. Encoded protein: CSVERDSQETQYF.

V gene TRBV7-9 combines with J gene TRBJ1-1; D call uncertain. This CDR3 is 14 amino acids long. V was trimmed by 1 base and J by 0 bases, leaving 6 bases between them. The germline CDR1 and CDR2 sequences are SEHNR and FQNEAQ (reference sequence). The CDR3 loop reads CASSLVFMNTEAFF. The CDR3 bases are TGTGCCAGCAGCTTAGTTTTTATGAACACTGAAGCTTTCTTT.

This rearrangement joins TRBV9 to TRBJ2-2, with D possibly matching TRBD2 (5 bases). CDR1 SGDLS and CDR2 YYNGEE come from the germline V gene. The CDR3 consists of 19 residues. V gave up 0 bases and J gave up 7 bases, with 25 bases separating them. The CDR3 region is CASSVGVIEGVEWGGELFF. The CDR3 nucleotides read TGTGCCAGCAGCGTAGGGGTTATTGAGGGAGTCGAGTGGGGCGGGGAGCTGTTTTTT.

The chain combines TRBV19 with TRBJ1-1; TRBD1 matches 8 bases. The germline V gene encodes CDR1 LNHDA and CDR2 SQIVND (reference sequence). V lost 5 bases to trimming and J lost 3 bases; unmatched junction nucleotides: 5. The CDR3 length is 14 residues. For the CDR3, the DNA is TGTGCCAGTAGTTGGACAGGGAAGGACACTGAAGCTTTCTTT. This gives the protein CASSWTGKDTEAFF.

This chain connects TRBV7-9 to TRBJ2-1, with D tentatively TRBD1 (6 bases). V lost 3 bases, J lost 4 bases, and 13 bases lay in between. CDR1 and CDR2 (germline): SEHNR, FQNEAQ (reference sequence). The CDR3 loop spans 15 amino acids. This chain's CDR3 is CASSFGTSQYNEQFF. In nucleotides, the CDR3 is TGTGCCAGCAGCTTCGGGACAAGCCAATACAATGAGCAGTTCTTC.

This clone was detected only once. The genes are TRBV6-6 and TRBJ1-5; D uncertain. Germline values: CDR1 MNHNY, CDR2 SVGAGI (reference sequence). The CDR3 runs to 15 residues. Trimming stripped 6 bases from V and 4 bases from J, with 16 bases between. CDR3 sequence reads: CASSRGRGENQPQHF. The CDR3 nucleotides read TGTGCCAGCAGCCGAGGACGGGGAGAGAATCAGCCCCAGCATTTT.

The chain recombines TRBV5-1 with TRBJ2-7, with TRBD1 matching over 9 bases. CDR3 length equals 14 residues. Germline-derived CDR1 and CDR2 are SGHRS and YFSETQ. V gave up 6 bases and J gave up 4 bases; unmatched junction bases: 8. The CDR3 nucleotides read TGCGCCAGCACCTTTGGACAGGGGTCGTACGAGCAGTACTTC. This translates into CASTFGQGSYEQYF. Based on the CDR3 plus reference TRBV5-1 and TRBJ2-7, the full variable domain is KAGVTQTPRYLIKTRGQQVTLSCSPISGHRSVSWYQQTPGQGLQFLFEYFSETQRNKGNFPGRFSGRQFSNSRSEMNVSTLELGDSALYLCASTFGQGSYEQYFGPGTRLTVT.

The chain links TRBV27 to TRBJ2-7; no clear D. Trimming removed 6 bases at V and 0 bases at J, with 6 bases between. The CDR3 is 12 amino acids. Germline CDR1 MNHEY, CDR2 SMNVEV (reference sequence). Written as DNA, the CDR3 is TGTGCCAGCAGCCCTTCCTCCTACGAGCAGTACTTC. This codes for CASSPSSYEQYF.

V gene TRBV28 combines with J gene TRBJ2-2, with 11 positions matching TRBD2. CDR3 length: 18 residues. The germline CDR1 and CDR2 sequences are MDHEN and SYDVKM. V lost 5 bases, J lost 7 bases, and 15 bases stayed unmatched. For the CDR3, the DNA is TGTGCCAGCAGTATCCCCGGGACTAGCGGACCCTCACACGGGGAGCTGTTTTTT. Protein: CASSIPGTSGPSHGELFF.

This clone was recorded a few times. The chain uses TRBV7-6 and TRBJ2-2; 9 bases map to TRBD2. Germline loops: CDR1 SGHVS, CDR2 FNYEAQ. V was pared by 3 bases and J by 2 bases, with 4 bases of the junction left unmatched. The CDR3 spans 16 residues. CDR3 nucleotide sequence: TGTGCCAGCAGCTTCCTAGCGGGACCAAACACCGGGGAGCTGTTTTTT. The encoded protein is CASSFLAGPNTGELFF. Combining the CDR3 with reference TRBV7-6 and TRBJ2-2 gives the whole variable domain GAGVSQSPRYKVTKRGQDVALRCDPISGHVSLYWYRQALGQGPEFLTYFNYEAQQDKSGLPNDRFSAERPEGSISTLTIQRTEQRDSAMYRCASSFLAGPNTGELFFGEGSRLTVL.